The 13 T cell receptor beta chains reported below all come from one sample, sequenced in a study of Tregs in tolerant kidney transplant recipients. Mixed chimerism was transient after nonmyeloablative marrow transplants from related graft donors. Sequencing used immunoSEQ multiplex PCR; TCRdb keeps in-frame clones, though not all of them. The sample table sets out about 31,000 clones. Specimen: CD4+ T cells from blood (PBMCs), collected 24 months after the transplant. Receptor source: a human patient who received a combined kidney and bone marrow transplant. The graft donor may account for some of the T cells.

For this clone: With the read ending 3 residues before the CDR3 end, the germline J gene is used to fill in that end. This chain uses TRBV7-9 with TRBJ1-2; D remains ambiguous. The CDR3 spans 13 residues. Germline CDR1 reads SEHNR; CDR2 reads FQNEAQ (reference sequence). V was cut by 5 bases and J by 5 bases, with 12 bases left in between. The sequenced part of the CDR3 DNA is TGTGCCAGCAGCCGCGGATATGGGTATGGC. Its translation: CASSRGYGYG. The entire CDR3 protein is CASSRGYGYGYTF. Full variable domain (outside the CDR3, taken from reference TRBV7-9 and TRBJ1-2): DTGVSQNPRHKITKRGQNVTFRCDPISEHNRLYWYRQTLGQGPEFLTYFQNEAQLEKSRLLSDRFSAERPKGSFSTLEIQRTEQGDSAMYLCASSRGYGYGYTFGSGTRLTVV.

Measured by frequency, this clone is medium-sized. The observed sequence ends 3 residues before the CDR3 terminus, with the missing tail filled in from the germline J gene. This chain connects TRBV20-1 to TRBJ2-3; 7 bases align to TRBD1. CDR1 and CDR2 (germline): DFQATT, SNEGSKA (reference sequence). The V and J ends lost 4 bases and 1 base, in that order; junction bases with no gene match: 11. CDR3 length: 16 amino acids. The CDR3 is CSATDRLQGGTDTQYF. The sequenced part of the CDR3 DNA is TGCAGTGCTACGGACAGGTTACAGGGAGGCACAGATACG.

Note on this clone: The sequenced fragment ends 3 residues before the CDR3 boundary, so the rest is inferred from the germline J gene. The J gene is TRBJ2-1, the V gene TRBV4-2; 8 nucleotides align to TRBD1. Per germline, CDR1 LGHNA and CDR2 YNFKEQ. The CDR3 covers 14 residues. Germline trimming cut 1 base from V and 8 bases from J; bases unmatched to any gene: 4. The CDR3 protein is CASSQGQGAYEQFF. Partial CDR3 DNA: TGTGCCAGCAGCCAAGGTCAGGGGGCCTATGAG.

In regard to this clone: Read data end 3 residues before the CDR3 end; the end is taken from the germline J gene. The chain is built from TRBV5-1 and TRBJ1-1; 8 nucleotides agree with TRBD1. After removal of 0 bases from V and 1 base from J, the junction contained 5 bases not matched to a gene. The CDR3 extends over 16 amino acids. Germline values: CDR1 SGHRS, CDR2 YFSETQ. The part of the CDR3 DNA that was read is TGCGCCAGCAGCTTGGAGGGGGGGACAGGGAACACTGAA. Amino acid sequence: CASSLEGGTGNTE. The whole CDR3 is CASSLEGGTGNTEAFF. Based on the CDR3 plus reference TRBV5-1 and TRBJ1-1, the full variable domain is KAGVTQTPRYLIKTRGQQVTLSCSPISGHRSVSWYQQTPGQGLQFLFEYFSETQRNKGNFPGRFSGRQFSNSRSEMNVSTLELGDSALYLCASSLEGGTGNTEAFFGQGTRLTVV.

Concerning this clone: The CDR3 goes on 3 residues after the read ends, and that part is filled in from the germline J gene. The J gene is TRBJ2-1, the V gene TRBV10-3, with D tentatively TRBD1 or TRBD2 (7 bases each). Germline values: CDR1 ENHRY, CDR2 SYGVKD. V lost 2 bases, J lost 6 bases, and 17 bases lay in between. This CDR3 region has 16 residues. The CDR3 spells CAISEDYRGGGNEQFF. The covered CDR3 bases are TGTGCCATCAGTGAGGATTACAGGGGAGGGGGCAATGAG.

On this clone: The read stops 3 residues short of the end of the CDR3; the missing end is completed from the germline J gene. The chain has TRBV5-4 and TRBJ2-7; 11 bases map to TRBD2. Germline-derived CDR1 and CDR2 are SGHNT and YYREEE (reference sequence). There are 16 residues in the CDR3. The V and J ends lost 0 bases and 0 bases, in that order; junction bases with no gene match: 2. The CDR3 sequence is CASSLGGTSGSYEQYF. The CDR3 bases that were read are TGTGCCAGCAGCTTGGGAGGGACTAGCGGCTCCTACGAG.

The chain's CDR3 is CASSVVDSPNTEAFF. The sequenced part of the CDR3 DNA is TGTGCCAGCAGCGTAGTCGACAGCCCGAACACTGAA. This chain links TRBV9 with TRBJ1-1; D might be TRBD1 (5 bases). Read data end 3 residues before the CDR3 end; the end is taken from the germline J gene. The length of the CDR3 is 15 residues. The germline gives CDR1 SGDLS, CDR2 YYNGEE. V shed 0 bases and J shed 1 base, with 10 bases lying between them.

The CDR3 DNA, read in part, is TGCGCCAGCAGCTTGATAGTGAGCTCCTACAATGAG. It codes for CASSLIVSSYNE. From start to end, the CDR3 is CASSLIVSSYNEQFF. This rearrangement joins TRBV5-1 to TRBJ2-1; D not resolved. The read falls 3 residues short of the CDR3 end, and the missing part is taken from the germline J gene. CDR1 is SGHRS, CDR2 YFSETQ, per germline. The V and J ends lost 1 base and 0 bases respectively, with 8 bases between them. The CDR3 contains 15 residues.

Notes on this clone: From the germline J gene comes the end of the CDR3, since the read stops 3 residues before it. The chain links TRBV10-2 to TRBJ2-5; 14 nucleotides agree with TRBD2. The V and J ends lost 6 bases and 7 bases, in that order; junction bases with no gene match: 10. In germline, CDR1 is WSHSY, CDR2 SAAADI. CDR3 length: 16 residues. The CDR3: CASRAGTSGSPVTQYF. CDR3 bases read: TGCGCCAGCAGAGCCGGGACTAGCGGGAGTCCTGTGACC.

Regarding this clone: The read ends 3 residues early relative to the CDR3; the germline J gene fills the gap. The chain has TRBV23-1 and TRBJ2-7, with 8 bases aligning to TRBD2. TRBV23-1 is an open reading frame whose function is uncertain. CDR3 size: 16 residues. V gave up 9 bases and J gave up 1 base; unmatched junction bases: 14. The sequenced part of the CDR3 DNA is TGCGCCAGATTTAAAAGTGCGAAGCGGGAGTCCTACGAG. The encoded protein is CARFKSAKRESYE. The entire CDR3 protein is CARFKSAKRESYEQYF.

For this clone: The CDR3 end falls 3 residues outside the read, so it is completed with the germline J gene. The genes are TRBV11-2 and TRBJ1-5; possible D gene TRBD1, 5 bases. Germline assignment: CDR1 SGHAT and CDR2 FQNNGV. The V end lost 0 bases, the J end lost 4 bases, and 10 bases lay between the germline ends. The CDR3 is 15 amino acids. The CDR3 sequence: CASSLDGRTNQPQHF. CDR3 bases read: TGTGCCAGCAGCTTAGATGGCCGGACAAATCAGCCC.

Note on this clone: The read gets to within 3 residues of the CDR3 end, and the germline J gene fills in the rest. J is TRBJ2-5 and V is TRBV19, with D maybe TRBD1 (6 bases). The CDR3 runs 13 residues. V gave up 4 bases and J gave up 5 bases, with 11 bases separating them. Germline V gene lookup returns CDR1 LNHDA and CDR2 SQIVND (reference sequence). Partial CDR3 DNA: TGTGCCAGTAGTAACGCAGGGGCGGAGACC. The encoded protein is CASSNAGAET. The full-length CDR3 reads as CASSNAGAETQYF.

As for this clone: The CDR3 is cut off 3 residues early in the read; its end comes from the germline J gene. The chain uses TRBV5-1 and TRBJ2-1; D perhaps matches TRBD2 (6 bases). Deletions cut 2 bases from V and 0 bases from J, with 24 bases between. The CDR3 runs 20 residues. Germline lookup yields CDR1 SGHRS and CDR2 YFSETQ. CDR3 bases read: TGCGCCAGCAGCTTTATTCAGGGTACCTGGGACTTAAGCTCCTACAATGAG. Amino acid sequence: CASSFIQGTWDLSSYNE. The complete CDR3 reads CASSFIQGTWDLSSYNEQFF.